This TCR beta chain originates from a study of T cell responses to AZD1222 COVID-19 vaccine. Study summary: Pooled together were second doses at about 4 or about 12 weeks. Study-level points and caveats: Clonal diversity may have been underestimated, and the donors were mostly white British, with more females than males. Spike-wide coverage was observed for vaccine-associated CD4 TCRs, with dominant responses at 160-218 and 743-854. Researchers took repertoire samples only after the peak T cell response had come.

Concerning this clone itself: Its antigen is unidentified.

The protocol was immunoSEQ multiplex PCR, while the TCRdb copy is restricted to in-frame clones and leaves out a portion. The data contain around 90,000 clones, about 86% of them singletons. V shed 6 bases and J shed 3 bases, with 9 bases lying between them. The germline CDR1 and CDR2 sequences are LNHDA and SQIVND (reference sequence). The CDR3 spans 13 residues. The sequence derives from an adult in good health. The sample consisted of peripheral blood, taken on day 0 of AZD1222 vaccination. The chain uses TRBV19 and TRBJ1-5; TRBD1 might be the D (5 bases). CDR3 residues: CASSGHINQPQHF. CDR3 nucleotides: TGTGCCAGTAGCGGACACATCAATCAGCCCCAGCATTTT.